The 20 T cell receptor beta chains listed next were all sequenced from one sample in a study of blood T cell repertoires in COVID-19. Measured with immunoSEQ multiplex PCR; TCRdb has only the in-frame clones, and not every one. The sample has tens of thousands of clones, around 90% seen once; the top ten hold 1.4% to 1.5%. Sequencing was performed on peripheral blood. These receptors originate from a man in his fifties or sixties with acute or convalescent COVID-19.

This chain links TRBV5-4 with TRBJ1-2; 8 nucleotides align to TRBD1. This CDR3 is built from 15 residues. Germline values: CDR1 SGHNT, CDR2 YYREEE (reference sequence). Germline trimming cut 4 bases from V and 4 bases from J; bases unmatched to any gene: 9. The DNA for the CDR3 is TGTGCCAGCAGCGGGGTGGCAGGGGGCTTCTATGGCTACACCTTC. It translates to CASSGVAGGFYGYTF. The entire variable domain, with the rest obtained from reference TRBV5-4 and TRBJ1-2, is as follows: ETGVTQSPTHLIKTRGQQVTLRCSSQSGHNTVSWYQQALGQGPQFIFQYYREEENGRGNFPPRFSGLQFPNYSSELNVNALELDDSALYLCASSGVAGGFYGYTFGSGTRLTVV.

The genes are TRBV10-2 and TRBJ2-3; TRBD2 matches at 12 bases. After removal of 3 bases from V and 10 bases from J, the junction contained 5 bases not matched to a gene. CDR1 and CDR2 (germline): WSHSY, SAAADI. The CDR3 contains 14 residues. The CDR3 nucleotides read TGCGCCAGCAGTGAATGGACTAGCGGGATAGCGCAGTATTTT. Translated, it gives CASSEWTSGIAQYF.

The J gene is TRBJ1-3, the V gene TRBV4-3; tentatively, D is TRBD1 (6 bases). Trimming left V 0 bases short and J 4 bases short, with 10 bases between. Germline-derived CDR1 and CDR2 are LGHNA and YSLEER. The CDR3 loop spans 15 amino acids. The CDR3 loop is CASSQDGGQGNTIYF. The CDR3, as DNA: TGCGCCAGCAGCCAAGACGGGGGGCAGGGAAACACCATATATTTT.

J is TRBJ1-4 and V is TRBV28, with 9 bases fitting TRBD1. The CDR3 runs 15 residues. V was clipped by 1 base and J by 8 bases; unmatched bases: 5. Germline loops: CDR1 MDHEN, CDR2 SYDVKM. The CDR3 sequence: CASSLSQGAWEKLFF. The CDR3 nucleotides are TGTGCCAGCAGTTTATCACAGGGGGCTTGGGAAAAACTGTTTTTT. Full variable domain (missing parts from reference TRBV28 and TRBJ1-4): DVKVTQSSRYLVKRTGEKVFLECVQDMDHENMFWYRQDPGLGLRLIYFSYDVKMKEKGDIPEGYSVSREKKERFSLILESASTNQTSMYLCASSLSQGAWEKLFFGSGTQLSVL.

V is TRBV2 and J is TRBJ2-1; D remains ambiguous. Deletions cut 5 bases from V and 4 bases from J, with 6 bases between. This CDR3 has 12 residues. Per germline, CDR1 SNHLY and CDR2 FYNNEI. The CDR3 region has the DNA TGTGCCAGCAGTCCTCTGTACAATGAGCAGTTCTTC. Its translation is CASSPLYNEQFF.

The CDR3 nucleotides read TGTGCCTGGAGGGGGCCCCCGACAGTCAATAGCAATCAGCCCCAGCATTTT. It is translated as CAWRGPPTVNSNQPQHF. The chain is built from TRBV30 and TRBJ1-5; possibly TRBD1 for D (5 bases). Germline CDR1 GTSNPN, CDR2 SVGIG (reference sequence). There are 17 residues in the CDR3. The ends were cut back, 3 bases at V and 0 bases at J, with 18 bases in the middle.

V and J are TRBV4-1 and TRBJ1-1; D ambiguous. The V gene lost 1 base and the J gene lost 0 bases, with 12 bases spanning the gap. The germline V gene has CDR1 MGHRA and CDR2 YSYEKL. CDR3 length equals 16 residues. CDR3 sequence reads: CASSQAPEIMNTEAFF. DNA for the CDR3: TGCGCCAGCAGCCAAGCCCCCGAGATAATGAACACTGAAGCTTTCTTT.

CDR3 nucleotides: TGTGCCAGCGGACCGGGACAGGCCTACGAGCAGTACTTC. Translated: CASGPGQAYEQYF. The chain carries TRBV9 and TRBJ2-7; 8 nucleotides line up with TRBD1. The CDR3 consists of 13 residues. Germline V gene sequence: CDR1 SGDLS, CDR2 YYNGEE. J gave up 2 bases and V 7 bases, and 5 bases lay outside the gene matches.

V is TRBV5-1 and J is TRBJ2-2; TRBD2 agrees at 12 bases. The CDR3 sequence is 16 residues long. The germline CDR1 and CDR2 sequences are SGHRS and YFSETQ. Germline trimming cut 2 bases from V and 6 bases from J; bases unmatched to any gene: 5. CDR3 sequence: CASSLGLAGFAGELFF. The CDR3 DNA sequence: TGCGCCAGCAGCTTAGGACTAGCGGGATTTGCCGGGGAGCTGTTTTTT.

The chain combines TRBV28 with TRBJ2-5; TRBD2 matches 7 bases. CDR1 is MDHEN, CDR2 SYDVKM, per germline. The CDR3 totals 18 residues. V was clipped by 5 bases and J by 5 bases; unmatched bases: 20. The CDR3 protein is CASSPPPWGGKVRETQYF. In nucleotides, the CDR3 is TGTGCCAGCAGTCCCCCCCCCTGGGGAGGGAAGGTTCGGGAGACCCAGTACTTC.

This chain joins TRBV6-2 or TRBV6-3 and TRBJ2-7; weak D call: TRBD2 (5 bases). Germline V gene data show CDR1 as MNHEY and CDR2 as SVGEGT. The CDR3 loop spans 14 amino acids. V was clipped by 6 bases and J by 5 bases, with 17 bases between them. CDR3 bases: TGTGCCAGCAGCCCGAGGGCGGACCCAAACGAGCAGTACGTC. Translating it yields CASSPRADPNEQYV.

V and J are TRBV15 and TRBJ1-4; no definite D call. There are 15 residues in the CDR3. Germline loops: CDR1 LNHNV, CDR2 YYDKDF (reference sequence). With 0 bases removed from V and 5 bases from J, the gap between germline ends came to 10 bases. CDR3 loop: CATSRDEQNNEKLFF. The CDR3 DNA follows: TGTGCCACCAGCAGAGATGAACAGAACAATGAAAAACTGTTTTTT.

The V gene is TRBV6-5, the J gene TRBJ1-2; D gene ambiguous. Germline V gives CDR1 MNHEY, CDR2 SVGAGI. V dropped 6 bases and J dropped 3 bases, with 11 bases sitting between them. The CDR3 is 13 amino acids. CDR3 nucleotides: TGTGCCAGCAGCCCCGGTTCCGACTATGGCTACACCTTC. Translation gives CASSPGSDYGYTF.

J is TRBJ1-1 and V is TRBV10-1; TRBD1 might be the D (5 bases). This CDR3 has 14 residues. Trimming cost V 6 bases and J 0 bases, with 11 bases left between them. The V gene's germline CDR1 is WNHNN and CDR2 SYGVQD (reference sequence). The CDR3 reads CASSEGPMNTEAFF. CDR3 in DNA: TGCGCCAGCAGCGAGGGGCCCATGAACACTGAAGCTTTCTTT.

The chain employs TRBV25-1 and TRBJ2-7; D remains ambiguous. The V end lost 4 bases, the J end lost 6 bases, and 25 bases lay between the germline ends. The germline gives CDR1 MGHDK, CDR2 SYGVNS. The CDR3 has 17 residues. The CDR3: CASSGGGKRIYSSEQYF. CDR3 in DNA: TGTGCCAGCAGTGGAGGTGGTAAGAGGATTTATTCTAGCGAGCAGTACTTC.

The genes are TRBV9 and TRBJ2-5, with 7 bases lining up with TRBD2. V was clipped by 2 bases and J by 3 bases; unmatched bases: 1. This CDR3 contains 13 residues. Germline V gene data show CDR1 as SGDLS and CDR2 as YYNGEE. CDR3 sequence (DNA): TGTGCCAGCAGCGTTGGGGGGGAAGAGACCCAGTACTTC. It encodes CASSVGGEETQYF.

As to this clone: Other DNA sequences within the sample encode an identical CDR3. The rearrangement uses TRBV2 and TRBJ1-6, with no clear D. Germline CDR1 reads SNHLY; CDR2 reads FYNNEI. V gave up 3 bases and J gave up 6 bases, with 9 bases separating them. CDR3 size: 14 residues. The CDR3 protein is CASSEGRINSPLHF. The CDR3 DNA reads TGTGCCAGCAGTGAGGGCAGAATTAATTCACCCCTCCACTTT.

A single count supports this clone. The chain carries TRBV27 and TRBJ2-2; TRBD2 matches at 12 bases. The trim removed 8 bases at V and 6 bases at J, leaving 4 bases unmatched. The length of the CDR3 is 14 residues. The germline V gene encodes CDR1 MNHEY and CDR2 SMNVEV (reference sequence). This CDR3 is CASRLAGVAGELFF. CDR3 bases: TGTGCCAGCCGACTAGCGGGAGTGGCCGGGGAGCTGTTTTTT.

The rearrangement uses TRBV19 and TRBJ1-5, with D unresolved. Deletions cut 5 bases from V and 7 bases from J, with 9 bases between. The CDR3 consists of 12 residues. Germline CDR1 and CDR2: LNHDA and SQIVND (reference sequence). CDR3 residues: CASSPGFQPQHF. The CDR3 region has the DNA TGTGCCAGTAGTCCGGGTTTCCAGCCCCAGCATTTT.

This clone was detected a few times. CDR3 amino acids: CASSARLAGAAGEQFF. In DNA form, the CDR3 reads TGTGCCAGCAGCGCGCGACTAGCGGGAGCGGCGGGTGAGCAGTTCTTC. This chain uses TRBV7-9 with TRBJ2-1; TRBD2 matches at 12 bases. J gave up 9 bases and V 5 bases, and 11 bases lay outside the gene matches. Germline CDR1 and CDR2: SEHNR and FQNEAQ (reference sequence). This CDR3 comprises 16 residues.